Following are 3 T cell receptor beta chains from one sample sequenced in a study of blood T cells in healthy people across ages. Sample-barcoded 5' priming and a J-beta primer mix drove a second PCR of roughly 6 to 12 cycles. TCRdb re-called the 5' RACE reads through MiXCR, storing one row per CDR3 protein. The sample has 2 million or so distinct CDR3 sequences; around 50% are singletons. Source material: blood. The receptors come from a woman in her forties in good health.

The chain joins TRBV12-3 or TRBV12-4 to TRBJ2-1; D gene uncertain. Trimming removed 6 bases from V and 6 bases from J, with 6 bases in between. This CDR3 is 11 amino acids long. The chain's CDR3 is CASRYSNEQFF. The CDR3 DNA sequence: TGTGCCAGCAGATATAGCAATGAGCAGTTCTTC.

DNA of the CDR3: TGCGCCAGCAGCTTGGCGAGCGCCAGGGGCCTCGTAAATGAGCGGTACTTC. Translating gives CASSLASARGLVNERYF. The chain has TRBV5-1 and TRBJ2-5; TRBD1 might be the D (6 bases). Germline V gene lookup returns CDR1 SGHRS and CDR2 YFSETQ. Trimming left V 0 bases short and J 13 bases short, with 28 bases between. This CDR3 has 17 amino acids.

The CDR3 coding sequence is TGCAGCGGGCGCGGACGGATCTCCTACAATGAGCAGTTCTTC. Translating gives CSGRGRISYNEQFF. The V and J genes are TRBV29-1 and TRBJ2-1; D is ambiguous. Germline V lookup: CDR1 SQVTM, CDR2 ANQGSEA. Trimming took off 7 bases at V and 0 bases at J, with 13 bases between the two ends. This CDR3 contains 14 residues.